The text below deals with one TCR beta chain. This specimen belongs to a study of identifying expanded T cells in peripheral blood. V shed 0 bases and J 2 bases; nucleotides not matched to a gene: 6. Germline lookup yields CDR1 LNHDA and CDR2 SQIVND (reference sequence). There are 17 residues in the CDR3. Assay used: immunoSEQ multiplex PCR; TCRdb lists only in-frame clones, some missing. This table has 100,000 or so clones, about nine tenths appearing once. This receptor was taken from a person aged 18 to 75 in good health. Sample: blood. The rearrangement links TRBV19 to TRBJ2-3; 9 nucleotides agree with TRBD2. The CDR3 here is CASSIDALAGFTDTQYF. The CDR3, as DNA: TGTGCCAGTAGTATAGATGCGCTAGCGGGGTTCACAGATACGCAGTATTTT.